The 31 T cell receptor beta chains below all came from one sample that was sequenced in a study of blood T cell repertoires in COVID-19. The repertoire was sequenced with immunoSEQ multiplex PCR; TCRdb's copy has only in-frame clones and lacks some. This repertoire shows under 95,000 clones, 70% to 90% found once; its top ten account for roughly 5.1%. The material sequenced was peripheral blood. Receptor source: a man in his forties with acute or convalescent COVID-19.

The V and J genes are TRBV25-1 and TRBJ1-1; no clear D gene. The length of the CDR3 is 14 residues. Trimming removed 4 bases from V and 3 bases from J, with 12 bases in between. Looked up from germline, CDR1 is MGHDK and CDR2 is SYGVNS. This CDR3 reads CASSARQWDTEAFF. DNA of the CDR3: TGTGCCAGCAGTGCCAGACAATGGGACACTGAAGCTTTCTTT.

This chain links TRBV7-8 with TRBJ1-1; 7 bases map to TRBD1. Looked up from germline, CDR1 is SGHVS and CDR2 is FQNEAQ. Trimming cost V 5 bases and J 0 bases; bases outside gene matches: 6. The CDR3 covers 15 residues. Written as DNA, the CDR3 is TGTGCCAGCAGCCCTCAGACAGGGATGAACACTGAAGCTTTCTTT. It codes for CASSPQTGMNTEAFF. Variable domain in full (rest from reference TRBV7-8 and TRBJ1-1): GAGVSQSPRYKVAKRGQDVALRCDPISGHVSLFWYQQALGQGPEFLTYFQNEAQLDKSGLPSDRFFAERPEGSVSTLKIQRTQQEDSAVYLCASSPQTGMNTEAFFGQGTRLTVV.

The chain recombines TRBV18 with TRBJ2-7; D is possibly TRBD1 (6 bases). The germline gives CDR1 KGHSH, CDR2 LQKENI. The CDR3 extends over 16 amino acids. V gave up 4 bases and J gave up 5 bases, with 21 bases separating them. The CDR3 coding sequence is TGTGCCAGCTCACGGGATATGAGAGGGGGAAACGACGAGCAGTACTTC. The encoded protein is CASSRDMRGGNDEQYF.

This chain connects TRBV5-1 to TRBJ1-1, with D perhaps matching TRBD1 (5 bases). The germline V gene has CDR1 SGHRS and CDR2 YFSETQ. Trimming removed 4 bases from V and 5 bases from J, with 18 bases in between. This CDR3 region has 15 residues. The CDR3 here is CASSRSGGLRTEAFF. The CDR3 DNA follows: TGCGCCAGCAGCCGCAGCGGGGGGTTGAGGACTGAAGCTTTCTTT.

The genes are TRBV6-5 and TRBJ2-5; a possible D gene is TRBD2 (7 bases). The V gene lost 6 bases and the J gene lost 5 bases, with 13 bases spanning the gap. The CDR3 totals 13 residues. Looked up from germline, CDR1 is MNHEY and CDR2 is SVGAGI. For the CDR3, the DNA is TGTGCCAGCAGGGCTCGGGGGGCTGAGACCCAGTACTTC. It translates to CASRARGAETQYF.

Concerning this clone: This sample includes further DNA sequences coding for the same CDR3. This rearrangement joins TRBV9 to TRBJ2-3, with 9 bases that match TRBD2. Germline trimming cut 1 base from V and 4 bases from J; bases unmatched to any gene: 4. This CDR3 is 15 amino acids long. The germline V gene encodes CDR1 SGDLS and CDR2 YYNGEE. Here the CDR3 reads CASSVRAGGADTQYF. CDR3 DNA sequence: TGTGCCAGCAGCGTAAGGGCGGGAGGGGCAGATACGCAGTATTTT.

V and J are TRBV7-9 and TRBJ2-1; no clear D. The CDR3 consists of 15 residues. Germline V gene lookup returns CDR1 SEHNR and CDR2 FQNEAQ (reference sequence). The V gene lost 1 base and the J gene lost 1 base, with 8 bases spanning the gap. This CDR3 reads CASSLGAGSYNEQFF. CDR3 DNA sequence: TGTGCCAGCAGCTTAGGGGCTGGTTCCTACAATGAGCAGTTCTTC.

This chain connects TRBV19 to TRBJ2-3; 8 bases align to TRBD2. The CDR3 loop spans 15 amino acids. V gave up 5 bases and J gave up 0 bases; unmatched junction bases: 4. CDR1 and CDR2 (germline): LNHDA, SQIVND (reference sequence). As DNA, the CDR3 is TGTGCCAGTAGTCTAGCGGGTAAAAGCACAGATACGCAGTATTTT. It encodes CASSLAGKSTDTQYF.

The chain is built from TRBV4-3 and TRBJ1-4, with 7 nucleotides matching TRBD1. This CDR3 comprises 15 residues. Trimming cost V 4 bases and J 7 bases; bases outside gene matches: 9. CDR1 is LGHNA and CDR2 is YSLEER in the germline V gene. The CDR3, as DNA: TGCGCCAGCAGCCGAGACAAGGGGGCCGGTGAAAAACTGTTTTTT. The encoded protein is CASSRDKGAGEKLFF.

The chain uses TRBV19 and TRBJ2-7; 8 bases align to TRBD1. Unmatched junction bases numbered 5, after V lost 4 bases and J lost 3 bases. The CDR3 is made up of 14 amino acids. From germline, CDR1 is LNHDA and CDR2 SQIVND (reference sequence). CDR3: CASSTGTGLYEQYF. CDR3 DNA sequence: TGTGCCAGTAGTACGGGGACAGGACTCTACGAGCAGTACTTC.

The chain uses TRBV6-5 and TRBJ1-6; D unclear. CDR1 is MNHEY and CDR2 is SVGAGI in the germline V gene. V dropped 4 bases and J dropped 5 bases, with 15 bases sitting between them. The CDR3 consists of 16 residues. CDR3 in amino acids: CASSFGRPRDNSPLHF. CDR3 DNA: TGTGCCAGCAGTTTCGGCAGGCCGAGGGATAATTCACCCCTCCACTTT.

This sequence joins TRBV30 and TRBJ1-2; possible D gene TRBD1, 6 bases. The CDR3 extends over 15 amino acids. V shed 0 bases and J shed 0 bases, with 11 bases lying between them. Germline loops: CDR1 GTSNPN, CDR2 SVGIG (reference sequence). CDR3 DNA: TGTGCCTGGAGTGTACGGACAGAGACTAACTATGGCTACACCTTC. Its protein product is CAWSVRTETNYGYTF.

This rearrangement joins TRBV25-1 to TRBJ2-5; 8 positions agree with TRBD2. V shed 9 bases and J 5 bases; nucleotides not matched to a gene: 8. This CDR3 is 13 amino acids long. Germline V CDR1 and CDR2: MGHDK, SYGVNS. The CDR3 reads CASSSGRTETQYF. For the CDR3, the DNA is TGTGCCAGTTCAAGCGGGAGAACTGAGACCCAGTACTTC.

The V gene is TRBV5-4, the J gene TRBJ1-2, with 9 bases that match TRBD1. This CDR3 contains 14 residues. The ends lost 4 bases at V and 4 bases at J; junction bases unmatched: 5. The germline V gene encodes CDR1 SGHNT and CDR2 YYREEE (reference sequence). CDR3 sequence (DNA): TGTGCCAGCAGCCCAGGGGACAGGGTCTATGGCTACACCTTC. It encodes CASSPGDRVYGYTF.

This clone appeared a single time. This sequence joins TRBV10-3 and TRBJ2-1; TRBD2 aligns across 10 bases. This CDR3 has 15 amino acids. Germline loops: CDR1 ENHRY, CDR2 SYGVKD. Trimming cost V 2 bases and J 12 bases; bases outside gene matches: 10. CDR3 DNA: TGTGCCATCAGTGAGGCATCTAGCGGGAGTAGGGTGCAGTTCTTC. Its translation is CAISEASSGSRVQFF.

The V and J genes are TRBV19 and TRBJ1-5, with a possible D match to TRBD1 (6 bases). This CDR3 region has 13 residues. CDR1 is LNHDA, CDR2 SQIVND, per germline (reference sequence). Trimming removed 5 bases at V and 4 bases at J, with 9 bases between. The CDR3 bases are TGTGCCAGTAGTCACACAGGGAATCAGCCCCAGCATTTT. Amino acids: CASSHTGNQPQHF.

The chain combines TRBV29-1 with TRBJ1-5; D may be TRBD1 (5 bases). V lost 7 bases to trimming and J lost 2 bases, with 15 bases between them. The germline V gene encodes CDR1 SQVTM and CDR2 ANQGSEA. The CDR3 is made up of 14 amino acids. CDR3 nucleotide sequence: TGCAGCGCTATCGGAGAAGGGGGCAATCAGCCCCAGCATTTT. It yields the protein CSAIGEGGNQPQHF.

This sequence joins TRBV29-1 and TRBJ1-1; D gene ambiguous. Germline V gene lookup returns CDR1 SQVTM and CDR2 ANQGSEA. The CDR3 has 13 amino acids. V lost 0 bases and J 10 bases, leaving 15 bases between the germline ends. CDR3 region: CSVEDDSRIRAFF. CDR3 nucleotides: TGCAGCGTTGAAGATGATTCCAGAATTCGAGCTTTCTTT.

This clone showed up just once. The V and J genes are TRBV10-3 and TRBJ1-2; 8 bases fit TRBD1. This CDR3 has 18 amino acids. The germline gives CDR1 ENHRY, CDR2 SYGVKD. V lost 0 bases, J lost 7 bases, and 16 bases stayed unmatched. The CDR3 region is CAISESTISWGQECGYTF. The CDR3 DNA follows: TGTGCCATCAGTGAGTCGACTATTTCGTGGGGACAGGAATGTGGCTACACCTTC.

V is TRBV7-8 and J is TRBJ1-5, with 12 nucleotides matching TRBD1. Germline V gives CDR1 SGHVS, CDR2 FQNEAQ. J lost 2 bases, V lost 5 bases, and 7 bases had no gene match. The CDR3 is made up of 17 amino acids. Here the CDR3 DNA reads TGTGCCAGCAGCCTCCGGGACAGGGGGCTCGGCAATCAGCCCCAGCATTTT. Amino acids: CASSLRDRGLGNQPQHF.

This sequence joins TRBV9 and TRBJ1-1, with 9 nucleotides matching TRBD1. This CDR3 contains 16 residues. Losses at the gene ends were 0 bases for V and 5 bases for J; bases not matched to a gene: 8. Germline CDR1 reads SGDLS; CDR2 reads YYNGEE. In DNA, the CDR3 is TGTGCCAGCAGCGTAGGGCGAGGACAGGGGAGGACTGAAGCTTTCTTT. Protein product: CASSVGRGQGRTEAFF.

This chain joins TRBV27 and TRBJ1-6, with a weak D call TRBD1 (5 bases). Trimming cost V 0 bases and J 9 bases, with 12 bases left between them. Germline lookup yields CDR1 MNHEY and CDR2 SMNVEV (reference sequence). The CDR3 covers 15 residues. CDR3 DNA: TGTGCCAGCAGTTTATCGGGAAGGGGCGGTTCACCCCTCCACTTT. Its protein product is CASSLSGRGGSPLHF.

This clone was observed a single time. The chain combines TRBV5-1 with TRBJ2-1; 8 positions match TRBD2. CDR3 length: 15 residues. CDR1 SGHRS and CDR2 YFSETQ come from the germline V gene. J lost 12 bases, V lost 6 bases, and 17 bases had no gene match. CDR3 sequence reads: CASTLGGTSDVRQFF. CDR3 DNA: TGCGCCAGCACCCTGGGAGGGACTAGTGACGTCAGGCAGTTCTTC.

This clone was picked up one time. This rearrangement joins TRBV2 to TRBJ1-5; the D is unclear. Trimming removed 2 bases at V and 0 bases at J, with 8 bases between. Germline V gene lookup returns CDR1 SNHLY and CDR2 FYNNEI. The CDR3 has 15 amino acids. CDR3 in DNA: TGTGCCAGCAGTGAAAACAATTATAGCAATCAGCCCCAGCATTTT. Translated, it gives CASSENNYSNQPQHF.

This clone was counted only a few times. This chain links TRBV3-1 (or the pseudogene TRBV3-2) with TRBJ1-4; D ambiguous. CDR3 length: 14 residues. The V gene lost 2 bases and the J gene lost 5 bases, with 9 bases spanning the gap. Germline CDR1 and CDR2: LGHDT and YNNKEL (reference sequence). The CDR3 bases are TGTGCCAGCAGCCAATTTGGTAGAAATGAAAAACTGTTTTTT. As protein: CASSQFGRNEKLFF.

CDR3 bases: TGTGCCAGCAGCCTAGCGGGAGGGCCATCCCTCGATACGCAGTATTTT. Translation gives CASSLAGGPSLDTQYF. The chain combines TRBV5-5 with TRBJ2-3; 12 nucleotides line up with TRBD2. This CDR3 has 16 residues. The V gene's germline CDR1 is SGHKS and CDR2 YYEKEE (reference sequence). The V and J ends lost 4 bases and 6 bases, in that order; junction bases with no gene match: 9.

V and J are TRBV30 and TRBJ1-2; D might be TRBD1 (6 bases). Trimming cost V 0 bases and J 7 bases, with 6 bases left between them. This CDR3 spans 11 amino acids. From germline, CDR1 is GTSNPN and CDR2 SVGIG (reference sequence). The CDR3 here is CAWSVGGGYTF. The CDR3 nucleotides are TGTGCCTGGAGTGTAGGGGGTGGCTACACCTTC. Full variable domain (remainder filled in from reference TRBV30 and TRBJ1-2): SQTIHQWPATLVQPVGSPLSLECTVEGTSNPNLYWYRQAAGRGLQLLFYSVGIGQISSEVPQNLSASRPQDRQFILSSKKLLLSDSGFYLCAWSVGGGYTFGSGTRLTVV.

The genes are TRBV6-5 and TRBJ1-1; D is possibly TRBD1 (5 bases). V was trimmed by 8 bases and J by 3 bases, leaving 7 bases between them. CDR1 MNHEY and CDR2 SVGAGI come from the germline V gene. The CDR3 is 11 residues long. The CDR3 DNA sequence: TGTGCCAGCTCAGGGTACACTGAAGCTTTCTTT. It is translated as CASSGYTEAFF.

The chain couples TRBV7-8 to TRBJ2-7, with 15 bases identical to TRBD2. Losses at the gene ends were 5 bases for V and 3 bases for J; bases not matched to a gene: 8. CDR3 length: 17 residues. Germline V gene data show CDR1 as SGHVS and CDR2 as FQNEAQ. CDR3 loop: CASSPGTSGGTIYEQYF. The CDR3 nucleotides read TGTGCCAGCAGCCCAGGGACTAGCGGGGGGACTATCTACGAGCAGTACTTC. Based on the CDR3 plus reference TRBV7-8 and TRBJ2-7, the full variable domain is GAGVSQSPRYKVAKRGQDVALRCDPISGHVSLFWYQQALGQGPEFLTYFQNEAQLDKSGLPSDRFFAERPEGSVSTLKIQRTQQEDSAVYLCASSPGTSGGTIYEQYFGPGTRLTVT.

The chain has TRBV7-9 and TRBJ1-1; tentatively, D is TRBD1 (5 bases). Trimming pared 5 bases from V and 1 base from J, leaving 17 bases between. Germline V gives CDR1 SEHNR, CDR2 FQNEAQ (reference sequence). The CDR3 covers 16 residues. In nucleotides, the CDR3 is TGTGCCAGCAGCACCAGCTCTAGGGGAGGGAACACTGAAGCTTTCTTT. Amino acids: CASSTSSRGGNTEAFF. The whole variable domain, remainder taken from reference TRBV7-9 and TRBJ1-1, is DTGVSQNPRHKITKRGQNVTFRCDPISEHNRLYWYRQTLGQGPEFLTYFQNEAQLEKSRLLSDRFSAERPKGSFSTLEIQRTEQGDSAMYLCASSTSSRGGNTEAFFGQGTRLTVV.

The V call is TRBV11-2, the J call TRBJ2-7, with TRBD2 as a possible D gene (5 bases). The V and J ends lost 5 bases and 3 bases respectively, with 5 bases between them. The CDR3 consists of 11 residues. The germline gives CDR1 SGHAT, CDR2 FQNNGV. Here the CDR3 reads CASSRGYEQYF. The CDR3 DNA follows: TGTGCCAGCAGCCGGGGCTACGAGCAGTACTTC.